This T cell receptor (beta chain) derives from a study of shared T cell receptors in the human thymus. CDR3 length equals 18 residues. Germline CDR1 and CDR2: SGHDN and FVKESK. V lost 4 bases, J lost 4 bases, and 13 bases stayed unmatched. TCRdb's copy holds only in-frame clones and misses some; the assay was immunoSEQ multiplex PCR. This sample yields approximately 730,000 clones, of which roughly 88% are seen a single time; roughly 0.01% belongs to the top ten. These data were also reused for a study on human thymus T cells.

The V gene is TRBV14, the J gene TRBJ2-6; TRBD1 agrees at 7 bases. The sequence was obtained from a girl less than two years old with a congenital heart defect. The sample was thymocytes. This chain's CDR3 is CASSRRPGTASGANVLTF. DNA for the CDR3: TGTGCCAGCAGCCGCCGACCCGGGACAGCGTCCGGGGCCAACGTCCTGACTTTC.